Listed below are T cell receptor beta chains from one sample, sequenced in a study of blood T cell repertoires in COVID-19. Using immunoSEQ multiplex PCR, the repertoire was profiled, and TCRdb retains in-frame clones only, with some absent. The sample records 100,000 to 150,000 clones, about 80% being singletons. Sequences were obtained from peripheral blood. These TCRs come from a woman between 50 and 59 years old with acute or convalescent COVID-19. Both conserved end residues are part of each CDR3. Each record gives: J gene, V gene, D gene, clone size, CDR3 protein, CDR3 DNA. D genes are given only for firm matches. Rows may omit the clone size; those that give it use once, few, many or a size class.

TRBJ2-2 TRBV5-1 TRBD1 . CASSLRQGTGELFF TGCGCCAGCAGCTTGAGACAGGGGACCGGGGAGCTGTTTTTT
TRBJ1-3 TRBV12-3/TRBV12-4 . . CASSLTLGNTIYF TGTGCCAGCAGTTTGACACTTGGAAACACCATATATTTT
TRBJ2-2 TRBV2 TRBD2 . CASSLTSADTGELFF TGTGCCAGCAGTTTGACTAGCGCTGACACCGGGGAGCTGTTTTTT
TRBJ2-7 TRBV28 . . CASSSESSGAYEQYF TGTGCCAGCAGTTCCGAAAGCTCAGGGGCCTACGAGCAGTACTTC
TRBJ2-3 TRBV11-2 TRBD1 . CASSLVEQGYTDTQYF TGTGCCAGCAGCTTAGTCGAACAGGGGTACACAGATACGCAGTATTTT
TRBJ1-4 TRBV5-4 TRBD1 once CASSYLGTELFF TGTGCCAGCAGCTACCTCGGGACAGAACTGTTTTTT
TRBJ1-4 TRBV6-5 . . CASSHRAFREKLFF TGTGCCAGCAGTCACAGGGCATTTCGGGAAAAACTGTTTTTT
TRBJ2-2 TRBV29-1 TRBD2 . CSVEVRTSGEHSGELFF TGCAGCGTTGAAGTTAGGACTAGCGGAGAGCATAGCGGGGAGCTGTTTTTT
TRBJ1-1 TRBV9 . few CASSVTGGETEAFF TGTGCCAGCAGCGTAACCGGGGGAGAAACTGAAGCTTTCTTT
TRBJ1-1 TRBV10-3 TRBD1 . CAIGTGDREMNTEAFF TGTGCCATCGGGACAGGGGACAGGGAAATGAACACTGAAGCTTTCTTT
TRBJ2-3 TRBV6-1 . . CASSEAVGRGRTDTQYF TGTGCCAGCAGTGAAGCCGTCGGGCGGGGCCGCACAGATACGCAGTATTTT
TRBJ2-7 TRBV19 TRBD1 . CASSSARQGSYEQYF TGTGCCAGTAGTAGCGCCAGACAGGGGTCCTACGAGCAGTACTTC
TRBJ1-1 TRBV7-9 . . CASSFQEGWSTEAFF TGTGCCAGCAGCTTCCAGGAGGGGTGGTCCACTGAAGCTTTCTTT
TRBJ2-5 TRBV5-1 . . CASSLGHNQETQYF TGCGCCAGCAGCTTGGGACACAACCAAGAGACCCAGTACTTC
TRBJ1-1 TRBV27 . . CASSFVGPNTEAFF TGTGCCAGCAGTTTTGTGGGGCCGAACACTGAAGCTTTCTTT
TRBJ2-7 TRBV6-5 TRBD2 many CASSTSGREYF TGTGCCAGCAGTACGAGCGGGAGGGAGTACTTC